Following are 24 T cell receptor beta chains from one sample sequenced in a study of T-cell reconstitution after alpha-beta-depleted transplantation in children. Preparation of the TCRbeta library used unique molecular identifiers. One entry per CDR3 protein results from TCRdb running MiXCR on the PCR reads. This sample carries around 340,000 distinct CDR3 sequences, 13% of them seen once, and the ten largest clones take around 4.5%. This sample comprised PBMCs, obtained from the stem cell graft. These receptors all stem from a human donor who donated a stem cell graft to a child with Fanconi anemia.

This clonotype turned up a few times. In DNA form, the CDR3 reads TGTGCCAGCCGGCTTGGGACAGGGAGGGAGCCCCAGCATTTT. Its protein is CASRLGTGREPQHF. The chain joins TRBV12-3 or TRBV12-4 to TRBJ1-5, with 9 bases matching TRBD1. This CDR3 is 14 amino acids long. Germline trimming cut 8 bases from V and 8 bases from J; bases unmatched to any gene: 10.

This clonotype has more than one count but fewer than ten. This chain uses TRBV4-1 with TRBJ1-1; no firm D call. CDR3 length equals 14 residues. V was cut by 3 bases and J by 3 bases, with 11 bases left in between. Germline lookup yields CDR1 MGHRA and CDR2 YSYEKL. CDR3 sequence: CASSHPLRDTEAFF. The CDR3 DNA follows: TGCGCCAGCAGCCATCCCCTGAGGGACACTGAAGCTTTCTTT.

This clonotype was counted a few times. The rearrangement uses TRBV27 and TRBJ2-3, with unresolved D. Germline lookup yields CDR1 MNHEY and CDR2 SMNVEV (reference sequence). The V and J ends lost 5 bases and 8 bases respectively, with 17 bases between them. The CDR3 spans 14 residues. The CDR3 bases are TGTGCCAGCAGTCTATACAACGCGCCTGGTACGCAGTATTTT. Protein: CASSLYNAPGTQYF.

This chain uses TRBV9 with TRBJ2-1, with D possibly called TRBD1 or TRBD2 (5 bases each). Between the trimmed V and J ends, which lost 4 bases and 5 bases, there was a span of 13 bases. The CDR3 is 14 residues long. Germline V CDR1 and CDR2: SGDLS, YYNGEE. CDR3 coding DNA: TGTGCCAGCAGCCCCCGGGACCGAAACAATGAGCAGTTCTTC. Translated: CASSPRDRNNEQFF.

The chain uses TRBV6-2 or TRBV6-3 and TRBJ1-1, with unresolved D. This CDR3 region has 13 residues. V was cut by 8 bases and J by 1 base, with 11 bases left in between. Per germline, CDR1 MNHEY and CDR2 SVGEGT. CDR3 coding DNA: TGTGCCAGCCTCTCACAGCCGAACACTGAAGCTTTCTTT. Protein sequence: CASLSQPNTEAFF.

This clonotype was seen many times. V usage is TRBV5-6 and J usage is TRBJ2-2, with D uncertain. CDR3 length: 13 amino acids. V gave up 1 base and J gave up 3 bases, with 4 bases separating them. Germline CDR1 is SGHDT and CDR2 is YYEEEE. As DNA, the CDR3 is TGTGCCAGCAGCTTGTGGTACACCGGGGAGCTGTTTTTT. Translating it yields CASSLWYTGELFF.

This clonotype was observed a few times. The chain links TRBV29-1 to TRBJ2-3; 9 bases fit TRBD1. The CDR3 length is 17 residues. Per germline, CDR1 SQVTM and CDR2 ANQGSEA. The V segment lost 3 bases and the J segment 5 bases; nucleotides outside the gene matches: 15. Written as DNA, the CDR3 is TGCAGCGTTGAGGACCCAATACAGGGGGCCAGGGGAGATACGCAGTATTTT. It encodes CSVEDPIQGARGDTQYF.

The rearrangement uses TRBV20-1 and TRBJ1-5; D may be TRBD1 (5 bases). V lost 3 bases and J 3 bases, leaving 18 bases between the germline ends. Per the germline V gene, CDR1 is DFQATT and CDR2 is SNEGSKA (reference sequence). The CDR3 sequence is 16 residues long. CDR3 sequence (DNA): TGCAGTGCTAGTCGTGGCGGGGCAGGGCTCAATCAGCCCCAGCATTTT. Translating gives CSASRGGAGLNQPQHF.

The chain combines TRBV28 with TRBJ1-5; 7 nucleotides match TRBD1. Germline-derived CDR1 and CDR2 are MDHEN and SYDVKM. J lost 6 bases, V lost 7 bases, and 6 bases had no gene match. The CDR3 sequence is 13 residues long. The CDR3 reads CASMRGLGQPQHF. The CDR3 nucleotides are TGTGCCAGCATGAGGGGGCTGGGTCAGCCCCAGCATTTT.

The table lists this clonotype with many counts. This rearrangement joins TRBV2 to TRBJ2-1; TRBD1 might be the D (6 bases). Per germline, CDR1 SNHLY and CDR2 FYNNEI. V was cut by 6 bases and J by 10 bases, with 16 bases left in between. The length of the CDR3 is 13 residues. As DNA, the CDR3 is TGTGCCAGCAGGGGACATCGCTTGTACGAGCAGTTCTTC. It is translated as CASRGHRLYEQFF. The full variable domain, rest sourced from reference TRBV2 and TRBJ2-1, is EPEVTQTPSHQVTQMGQEVILRCVPISNHLYFYWYRQILGQKVEFLVSFYNNEISEKSEIFDDQFSVERPDGSNFTLKIRSTKLEDSAMYFCASRGHRLYEQFFGPGTRLTVL.

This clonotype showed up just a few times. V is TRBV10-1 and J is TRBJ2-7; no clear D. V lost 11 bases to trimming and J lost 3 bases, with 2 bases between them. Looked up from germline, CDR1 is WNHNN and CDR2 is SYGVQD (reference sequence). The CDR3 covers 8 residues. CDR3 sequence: CAGYEQYV. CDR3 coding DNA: TGCGCCGGCTACGAGCAGTACGTC.

For the CDR3, the DNA is TGTGCCAGCAGCTTAGTGCTGGCGGTGAACACTGAAGCTTTCTTT. Translating gives CASSLVLAVNTEAFF. The chain has TRBV7-8 and TRBJ1-1, with D unresolved. Germline V gives CDR1 SGHVS, CDR2 FQNEAQ. CDR3 size: 15 residues. The V end lost 1 base, the J end lost 0 bases, and 9 bases lay between the germline ends.

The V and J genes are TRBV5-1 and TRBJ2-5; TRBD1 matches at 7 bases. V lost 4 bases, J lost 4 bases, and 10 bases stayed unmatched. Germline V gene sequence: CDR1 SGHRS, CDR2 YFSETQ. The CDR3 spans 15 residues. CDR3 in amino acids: CASSPRYGQAETQYF. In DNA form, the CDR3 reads TGCGCCAGCAGCCCCAGATACGGACAGGCAGAGACCCAGTACTTC.

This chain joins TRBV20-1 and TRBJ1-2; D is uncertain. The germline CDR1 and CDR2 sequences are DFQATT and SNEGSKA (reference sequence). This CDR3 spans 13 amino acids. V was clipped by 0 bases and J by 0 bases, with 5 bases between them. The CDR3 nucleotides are TGCAGTGCTAGAGAGCCCACTAACTATGGCTACACCTTC. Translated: CSAREPTNYGYTF.

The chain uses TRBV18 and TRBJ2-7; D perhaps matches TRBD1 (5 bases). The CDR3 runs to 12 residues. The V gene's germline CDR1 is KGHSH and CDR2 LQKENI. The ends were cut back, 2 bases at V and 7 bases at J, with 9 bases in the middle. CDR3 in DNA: TGTGCCAGCTCACCAGACAGCCAAGAGCAGTACGTC. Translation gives CASSPDSQEQYV.

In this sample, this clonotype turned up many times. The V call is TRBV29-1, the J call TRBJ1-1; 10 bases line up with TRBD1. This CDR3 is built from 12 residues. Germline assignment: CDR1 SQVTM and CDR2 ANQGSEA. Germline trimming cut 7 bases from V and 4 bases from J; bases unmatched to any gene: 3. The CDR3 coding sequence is TGCAGCGGTGACAGGGGGCCCACTGAAGCTTTCTTT. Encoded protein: CSGDRGPTEAFF. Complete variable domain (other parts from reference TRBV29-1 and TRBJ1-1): SAVISQKPSRDICQRGTSLTIQCQVDSQVTMMFWYRQQPGQSLTLIATANQGSEATYESGFVIDKFPISRPNLTFSTLTVSNMSPEDSSIYLCSGDRGPTEAFFGQGTRLTVV.

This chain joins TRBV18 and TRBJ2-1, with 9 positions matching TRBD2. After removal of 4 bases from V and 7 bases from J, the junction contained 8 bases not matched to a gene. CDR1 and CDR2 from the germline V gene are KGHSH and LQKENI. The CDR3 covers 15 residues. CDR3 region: CASSHDRTSVNEQFF. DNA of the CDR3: TGTGCCAGCTCACACGACAGGACTAGCGTGAATGAGCAGTTCTTC.

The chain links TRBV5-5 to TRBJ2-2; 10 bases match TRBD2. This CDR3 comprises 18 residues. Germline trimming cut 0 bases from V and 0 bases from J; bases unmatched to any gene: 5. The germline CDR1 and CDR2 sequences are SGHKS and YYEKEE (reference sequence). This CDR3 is CASSLVLAGAANTGELFF. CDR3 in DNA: TGTGCCAGCAGCTTGGTCCTAGCGGGGGCCGCGAACACCGGGGAGCTGTTTTTT.

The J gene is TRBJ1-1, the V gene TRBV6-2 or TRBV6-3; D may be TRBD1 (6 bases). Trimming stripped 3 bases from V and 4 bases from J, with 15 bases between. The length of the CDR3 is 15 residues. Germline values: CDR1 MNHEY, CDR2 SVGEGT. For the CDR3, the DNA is TGTGCCAGCAGTTATCGTCCCCGGGGGGCCACTGAAGCTTTCTTT. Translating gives CASSYRPRGATEAFF.

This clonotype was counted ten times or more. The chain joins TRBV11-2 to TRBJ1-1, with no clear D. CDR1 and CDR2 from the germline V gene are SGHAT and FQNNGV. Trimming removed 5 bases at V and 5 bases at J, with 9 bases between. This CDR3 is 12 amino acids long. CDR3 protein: CASSHGDTEAFF. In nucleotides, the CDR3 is TGTGCCAGCAGCCACGGGGATACTGAAGCTTTCTTT.

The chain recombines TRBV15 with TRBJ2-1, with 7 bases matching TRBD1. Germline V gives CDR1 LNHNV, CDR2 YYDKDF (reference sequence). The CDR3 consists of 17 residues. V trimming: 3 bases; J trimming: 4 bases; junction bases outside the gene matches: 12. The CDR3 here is CATSRELGQTLYNEQFF. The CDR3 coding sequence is TGTGCCACCAGCAGGGAATTGGGACAGACGCTGTACAATGAGCAGTTCTTC.

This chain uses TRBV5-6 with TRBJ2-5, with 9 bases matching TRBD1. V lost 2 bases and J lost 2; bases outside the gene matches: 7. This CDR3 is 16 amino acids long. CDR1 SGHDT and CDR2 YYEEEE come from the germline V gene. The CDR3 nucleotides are TGTGCCAGCAGCTTTTGGACAGGGGCGAGGCAAGAGACCCAGTACTTC. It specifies CASSFWTGARQETQYF.

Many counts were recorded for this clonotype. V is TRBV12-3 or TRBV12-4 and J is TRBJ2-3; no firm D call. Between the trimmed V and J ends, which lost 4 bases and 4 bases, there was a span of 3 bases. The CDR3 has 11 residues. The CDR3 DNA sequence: TGTGCCAGCAGTTCATCAGATACGCAGTATTTT. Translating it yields CASSSSDTQYF.

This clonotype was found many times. This CDR3 is CASSLSGGLGEQYV. CDR3 bases: TGTGCCAGCAGTTTAAGCGGCGGCCTCGGTGAGCAGTACGTC. The chain uses TRBV12-3 or TRBV12-4 and TRBJ2-7, with D possibly matching TRBD2 (5 bases). This CDR3 comprises 14 residues. Trimming removed 2 bases from V and 7 bases from J, with 15 bases in between.